This entry concerns a single T cell receptor beta chain. Its antigen is not identified. The V end was cut by 3 bases, the J end by 1 base, with 7 bases between. There are 13 residues in the CDR3. Germline V gene lookup returns CDR1 SGDLS and CDR2 YYNGEE. These data are taken from a study of OX40 agonist ivuxolimab in advanced cancers. Turning to the study itself: An agonistic human IgG2 monoclonal antibody against OX40 (CD134) was given. Head and neck, renal cell, melanoma or hepatocellular carcinoma were the cancers that dose-escalation patients had.

Findings and caveats of the study: Circulating CD4+ and CD8+ T cells showed clonal expansion by week 6 at 0.1 to 3.0 mg/kg. Expanded peripheral T cells had an undetermined antigen specificity.

Repertoires were generated with immunoSEQ multiplex PCR, while TCRdb's copy carries only in-frame clones and drops some. The sample has roughly 29,000 clones, just over 90% seen once. The chain uses TRBV9 and TRBJ2-5; the D is unclear. The sequenced sample was CD4+ or CD8+ T cells sorted from blood, obtained in a trial of the OX40 agonist ivuxolimab. This clonotype was obtained from an adult with an advanced solid tumor such as melanoma, head and neck, liver or kidney cancer. The CDR3 DNA sequence: TGTGCCAGCAGCGGGCAGCCCCAAGAGACCCAGTACTTC. Translated, it gives CASSGQPQETQYF.